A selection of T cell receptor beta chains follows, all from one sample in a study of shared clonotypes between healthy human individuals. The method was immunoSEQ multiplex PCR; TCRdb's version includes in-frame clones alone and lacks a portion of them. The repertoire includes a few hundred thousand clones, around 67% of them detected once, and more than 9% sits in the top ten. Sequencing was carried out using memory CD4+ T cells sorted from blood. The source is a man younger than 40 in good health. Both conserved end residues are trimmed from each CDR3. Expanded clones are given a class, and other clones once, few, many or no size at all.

ASSPGQANYEQY,TRBV9,TRBJ2-7,NA
AWGQGGEKLF,TRBV30,TRBJ1-4,NA
ASSLESDFHGYT,TRBV7-9,TRBJ1-2,NA
ASSPTGGEQY,TRBV2,TRBJ2-7,NA
ASSPTAGTGGTGNTIY,TRBV18,TRBJ1-3,NA
ASSLGSGPSSYNEQF,TRBV5-8,TRBJ2-1,NA
ASSFGSVKGPDTQY,TRBV5-1,TRBJ2-3,NA
ASSPLTDGYT,TRBV28,TRBJ1-2,NA
ASSLDRSSGNTIY,TRBV6-5,TRBJ1-3,NA
ASRQMNTEAF,TRBV10-2,TRBJ1-1,NA
ASSATSNEQF,TRBV18,TRBJ2-1,NA
ASSQDVGRGGTYGYT,TRBV4-1,TRBJ1-2,NA
ASSLNPNTGQGNYGYT,TRBV7-6,TRBJ1-2,NA
ASSKRDRVEVGSYNEQF,TRBV4-1,TRBJ2-1,once
SASGHNEQF,TRBV20-1,TRBJ2-1,NA
ASRVWQGGVSGANVLT,TRBV11-2,TRBJ2-6,NA
ASRPRGRDRYEQY,TRBV7-9,TRBJ2-7,many
ATSRVAGGRYEQF,TRBV15,TRBJ2-1,NA
ASTLQGATEAF,TRBV6-1,TRBJ1-1,NA
ASSFSTGGYGYT,TRBV7-9,TRBJ1-2,NA
ASTHAMNTEAF,TRBV6-6,TRBJ1-1,NA
ASTGQGGNTIY,TRBV6-6,TRBJ1-3,NA
ASRILSPSGYEQY,TRBV21-1,TRBJ2-7,once
SVEIEDTEAF,TRBV29-1,TRBJ1-1,NA
ASSEVTGWGETQY,TRBV6-1,TRBJ2-5,once
ASSVSGRAYNEQF,TRBV9,TRBJ2-1,NA
ASGDPRGTDTQY,TRBV9,TRBJ2-3,NA
ATRGDGANVLT,TRBV15,TRBJ2-6,few
ASSLASGGQETQY,TRBV7-2,TRBJ2-5,NA
ASTPGLAGAAGELF,TRBV5-1,TRBJ2-2,NA
ASRRVRGEKLF,TRBV30,TRBJ1-4,NA
ASIATGGGHEQY,TRBV2,TRBJ2-7,NA
ASSPGTGEAF,TRBV11-3,TRBJ1-1,NA
ASSQDYSRAWASSTDTQY,TRBV14,TRBJ2-3,NA
ASSLERGNYEQY,TRBV7-8,TRBJ2-7,NA
ASSGQGADTQY,TRBV6-1,TRBJ2-3,once
ASSSPRLSDEKLF,TRBV2,TRBJ1-4,NA
ASEAGSYGYT,TRBV2,TRBJ1-2,NA
ASMPGTIATNEKLF,TRBV28,TRBJ1-4,NA
ASSLVGHEQY,TRBV5-4,TRBJ2-7,NA
ASSRERNYEQY,TRBV6-4,TRBJ2-7,NA
ASSSGTWEQY,TRBV28,TRBJ2-7,NA
ASSIRQDAFNYGYT,TRBV19,TRBJ1-2,NA
ASSQLAGGLDEQF,TRBV18,TRBJ2-1,NA
AWTNDREGYT,TRBV30,TRBJ1-2,NA
ASRKAGAVYNEQF,TRBV5-6,TRBJ2-1,NA
ASSMGQGSTGYT,TRBV5-1,TRBJ1-2,NA
ASSLPGLSVNTGELF,TRBV5-1,TRBJ2-2,NA
ASSPQTGVNTEAF,TRBV18,TRBJ1-1,few
ASSAIGTSGSSEQF,TRBV9,TRBJ2-1,NA
ASRPHAGNIQY,TRBV11-2,TRBJ2-4,NA
ATLPGGSGDYGYT,TRBV15,TRBJ1-2,NA
ASRPLSPQPSGGMSSYNEQF,TRBV12-2,TRBJ2-1,NA
ASSLSPLSGYT,TRBV7-6,TRBJ1-2,NA
ASSVVPTDTQY,TRBV9,TRBJ2-3,NA
ASSGDNGELF,TRBV18,TRBJ2-2,NA
ASSSGTLSYNEQF,TRBV10-2,TRBJ2-1,NA
ASSSILGINGYT,TRBV28,TRBJ1-2,few
ASSYGTIYSYEQY,TRBV6-6,TRBJ2-7,NA